This TCR beta chain is drawn from a study of regulatory T cells in long-lasting Graves disease. General observations from the study: TCR diversity in persistent Graves' patients was below that of newly diagnosed ones.

CDR1 MNHNS and CDR2 SASEGT come from the germline V gene. Trimming cost V 6 bases and J 8 bases; bases outside gene matches: 8. This CDR3 spans 14 amino acids. Documented time point: persistent/refractory GD, antithyroid drugs over 5 years with positive TRAb. Construction of the TCR library relied on RNA isolated from PBMCs. CDR3 regions were amplified by Arm-PCR using iRepertoire HTBI primers to build TCR beta libraries. Each CDR3 protein is one row after TCRdb ran MiXCR on the multiplex PCR reads. The table includes about 660,000 distinct CDR3 sequences, 25% to 35% detected once. As concerns this clonotype: The antigen is not known.

Sample: peripheral blood mononuclear cells (PBMCs), taken when the disease was refractory, from a patient treated with antithyroid drugs. The sequence was obtained from a female donor with Graves disease. The chain joins TRBV6-1 to TRBJ1-2, with TRBD1 matching over 11 bases. The DNA of the CDR3 is TGTGCCAGCAGACTCGGACAGGGGGCGGTGGGCTACACCTTC. Protein sequence: CASRLGQGAVGYTF.